Described below is a single T cell receptor beta chain sequence and its context. Its antigen is undetermined. The data belong to a study of blood T cells in healthy people across ages. Germline lookup yields CDR1 SSHAT and CDR2 FNYEAQ (reference sequence). This CDR3 region has 15 residues. The V gene lost 3 bases and the J gene lost 4 bases, with 12 bases spanning the gap. Findings and limits, study-wide: Long-lived donors exceeded aged donors in naive CD4+ cells and diversity.

With a J-beta primer mix and a sample-barcoded 5' primer, a second PCR ran about 6 to 11 cycles. TCRdb ran MiXCR on the 5' RACE reads and lists one entry per CDR3 protein. The table lists over 600,000 distinct CDR3 sequences, roughly three fifths of them singletons, with roughly 25% in the top ten. The clonotype originates from a man aged 40-50 years in good health. The specimen sequenced was blood. The rearrangement links TRBV7-7 to TRBJ2-2, with TRBD1 as a possible D gene (6 bases). CDR3 in DNA: TGTGCCAGCAGCTTCATGACCAGGGGCACCGGGGAGCTGTTTTTT. This sequence encodes CASSFMTRGTGELFF.